This entry describes one TCR beta chain. Its antigen is unknown. Methods used by the authors: As immunoSEQ supplied junction-only sequences (without quality scores), filtering differed. Measured with immunoSEQ multiplex PCR; TCRdb has only the in-frame clones, and not every one. That table is the source of V, J and clone size, and D and trimming were worked out from the DNA. The sample holds about 2.4 million clones, roughly 93% seen once. These data come from a study of shared clonotypes between healthy human individuals. Study information: CD8 memory received one plate per donor, CD8 naive two, CD4 memory three and CD4 naive three. Study-wide results and limits: The donor pool, a small one, limited the genetic and exposure-history diversity represented.

The ends were cut back, 8 bases at V and 4 bases at J, with 14 bases in the middle. Germline CDR1 is SGHTA and CDR2 is FQGTGA. The length of the CDR3 is 13 residues. Everyone who donated was a Caucasian adult who lived in Nashville, Tennessee. The clonotype originates from a man between 18 and 29 years old in good health. Some clones in this sample may be carry-over from other donors' samples. The chain is built from TRBV7-3 and TRBJ1-1; D is possibly TRBD1 (6 bases). The material sequenced was naive CD4+ T cells from PBMCs. The subset was: CD45RA+ positively selected. This CDR3 is CASGEGGGTEAFF. The DNA of the CDR3 is TGTGCCAGCGGAGAGGGAGGGGGCACTGAAGCTTTCTTT.